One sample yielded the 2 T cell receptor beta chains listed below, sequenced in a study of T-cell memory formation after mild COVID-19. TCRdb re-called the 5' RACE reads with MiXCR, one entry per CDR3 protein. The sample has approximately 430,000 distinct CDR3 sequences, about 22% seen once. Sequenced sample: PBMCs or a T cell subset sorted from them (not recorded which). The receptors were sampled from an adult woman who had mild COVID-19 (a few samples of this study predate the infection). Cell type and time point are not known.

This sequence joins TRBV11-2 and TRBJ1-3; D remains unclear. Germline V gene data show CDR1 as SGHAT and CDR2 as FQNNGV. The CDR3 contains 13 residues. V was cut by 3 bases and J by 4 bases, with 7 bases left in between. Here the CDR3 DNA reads TGTGCCAGCAGCTTCGGGTCCGGAAACACCATATATTTT. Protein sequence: CASSFGSGNTIYF. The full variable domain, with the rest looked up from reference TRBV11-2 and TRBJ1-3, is EAGVAQSPRYKIIEKRQSVAFWCNPISGHATLYWYQQILGQGPKLLIQFQNNGVVDDSQLPKDRFSAERLKGVDSTLKIQPAKLEDSAVYLCASSFGSGNTIYFGEGSWLTVV.

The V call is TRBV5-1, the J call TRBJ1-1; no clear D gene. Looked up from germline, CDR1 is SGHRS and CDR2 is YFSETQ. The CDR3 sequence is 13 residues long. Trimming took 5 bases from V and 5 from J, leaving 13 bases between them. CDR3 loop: CASRRLAGTEAFF. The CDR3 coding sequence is TGCGCCAGCAGGAGGCTGGCGGGAACTGAAGCTTTCTTT.